This T cell receptor beta chain was observed in a study of blood T cell repertoires in COVID-19. For the study at large: There were acute and convalescent COVID-19 samples, and they came from the United States, Italy and Spain.

Original processing methods: Nucleated cell counts were estimated from reference gene primer amplification. The data were produced by immunoSEQ multiplex PCR, yet TCRdb's version contains in-frame clones alone and is incomplete. V and J calls and clone size are given by that table; D and trimming were obtained from the DNA. The sample carries approximately 300,000 clones, around 90% recorded once. The germline CDR1 and CDR2 sequences are GTSNPN and SVGIG (reference sequence). The CDR3 totals 15 residues. A word on this clone: The junction departs from germline at one end; a sequencing error may be responsible.

Source material: PBMCs or T cells enriched from blood (not recorded which). The chain combines TRBV30 with TRBJ1-1; 10 nucleotides match TRBD1. This clonotype was sampled from a woman aged 25 to 45 who had recovered from COVID-19. The chain's CDR3 is CAWSGQGAVNTEAFF. CDR3 DNA: TGTGCCTGGAGTGGACAGGGGGCGGTGAATACTGAAGCTTTCTTT.